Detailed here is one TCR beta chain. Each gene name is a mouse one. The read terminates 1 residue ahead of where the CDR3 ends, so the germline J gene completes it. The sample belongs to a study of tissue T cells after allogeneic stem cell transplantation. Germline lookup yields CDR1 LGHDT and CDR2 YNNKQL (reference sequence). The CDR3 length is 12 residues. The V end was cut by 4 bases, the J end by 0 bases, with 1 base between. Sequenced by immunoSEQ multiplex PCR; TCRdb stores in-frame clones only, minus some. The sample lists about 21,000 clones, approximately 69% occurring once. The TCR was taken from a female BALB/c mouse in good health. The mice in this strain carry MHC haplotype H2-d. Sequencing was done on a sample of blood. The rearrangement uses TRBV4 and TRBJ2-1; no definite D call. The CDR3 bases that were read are TGTGCCAGCAGCTTTAACTATGCTGAGCAGTTC. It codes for CASSFNYAEQF. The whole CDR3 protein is CASSFNYAEQFF.